These T cell receptor beta chains were read from a single sample in a study of blood T cell repertoires in COVID-19. Sequencing used immunoSEQ multiplex PCR; TCRdb keeps in-frame clones, though not all of them. Of fewer than 110,000 clones in the sample, 80% to 95% were seen once. Sequenced material: peripheral blood. The receptors were sampled from a woman aged 25 to 45 with acute or convalescent COVID-19. CDR3s include the opening cysteine and the closing phenylalanine or tryptophan. D genes are given only for firm matches. Clone size appears in some rows only: once, few, many, or a class for an expanded clone.

size: -; V: TRBV28; J: TRBJ1-2; D: -; CDR3: CASSFQGYGYTF; DNA: TGTGCCAGCAGTTTTCAGGGGTATGGCTACACCTTC
size: -; V: TRBV28; J: TRBJ1-5; D: TRBD1; CDR3: CASRTPPGGGYNQPQHF; DNA: TGTGCCAGCAGAACCCCGCCGGGAGGGGGCTACAATCAGCCCCAGCATTTT
size: -; V: TRBV5-1; J: TRBJ2-5; D: -; CDR3: CASSLGGRTYQETQYF; DNA: TGCGCCAGCAGCTTGGGAGGGAGGACGTACCAAGAGACCCAGTACTTC
size: once; V: TRBV9; J: TRBJ2-1; D: TRBD2; CDR3: CASSLGLAEYEQFF; DNA: TGTGCCAGCAGCCTGGGACTAGCTGAGTATGAGCAGTTCTTC
size: -; V: TRBV5-6; J: TRBJ1-5; D: -; CDR3: CASSLSRRGNQPQHF; DNA: TGTGCCAGCAGCTTGTCGCGACGGGGCAATCAGCCCCAGCATTTT
size: once; V: TRBV9; J: TRBJ2-2; D: -; CDR3: CASSVRATNTGELFF; DNA: TGTGCCAGCAGCGTGAGGGCAACGAACACCGGGGAGCTGTTTTTT
size: -; V: TRBV6-5; J: TRBJ1-5; D: -; CDR3: CASSYSLNQPQHF; DNA: TGTGCCAGCAGTTACTCGCTAAATCAGCCCCAGCATTTT
size: -; V: TRBV18; J: TRBJ2-7; D: -; CDR3: CASSPNRVISYEQYF; DNA: TGTGCCAGCTCACCTAACAGGGTCATCTCCTACGAGCAGTACTTC
size: -; V: TRBV18; J: TRBJ1-3; D: TRBD1; CDR3: CASSRRQGDKGNTIYF; DNA: TGTGCCAGCTCACGGCGACAGGGAGACAAAGGAAACACCATATATTTT
size: -; V: TRBV18; J: TRBJ1-2; D: TRBD1; CDR3: CASSRDRLGGEIGFGYTF; DNA: TGTGCCAGCTCACGGGACAGGCTGGGAGGAGAGATCGGGTTTGGCTACACCTTC
size: -; V: TRBV3-1/TRBV3-2; J: TRBJ1-2; D: TRBD1; CDR3: CASSQSDRGGGYTF; DNA: TGTGCCAGCAGCCAATCCGACAGGGGCGGTGGCTACACCTTC
size: -; V: TRBV7-9; J: TRBJ2-2; D: -; CDR3: CASSFGGLGTGELFF; DNA: TGTGCCAGCAGCTTCGGGGGGCTGGGGACCGGGGAGCTGTTTTTT
size: once; V: TRBV6-5; J: TRBJ2-7; D: -; CDR3: CATTSFSYEQYF; DNA: TGTGCCACGACTAGTTTCTCCTACGAGCAGTACTTC
size: -; V: TRBV20-1; J: TRBJ2-3; D: TRBD2; CDR3: CSASNGLAESTDTQYF; DNA: TGCAGTGCTAGTAACGGACTAGCGGAGAGCACAGATACGCAGTATTTT
size: -; V: TRBV6-5; J: TRBJ2-2; D: TRBD2; CDR3: CASNQLAGATGELFF; DNA: TGTGCCAGCAACCAACTAGCGGGAGCCACCGGGGAGCTGTTTTTT
size: -; V: TRBV28; J: TRBJ1-5; D: -; CDR3: CASSFVPGEVGGNQPQHF; DNA: TGTGCCAGCAGTTTCGTTCCCGGCGAAGTAGGGGGCAATCAGCCCCAGCATTTT
size: -; V: TRBV28; J: TRBJ1-6; D: -; CDR3: CASTTAGYSPLHF; DNA: TGTGCCAGCACCACCGCAGGGTATTCACCCCTCCACTTT
size: -; V: TRBV4-2; J: TRBJ2-3; D: TRBD2; CDR3: CASSHGLAGGWADTQYF; DNA: TGTGCCAGCAGCCATGGACTAGCGGGAGGGTGGGCAGATACGCAGTATTTT
size: -; V: TRBV27; J: TRBJ2-1; D: TRBD1; CDR3: CASRLTGSSYNEQFF; DNA: TGTGCCAGCAGGCTGACAGGGAGCTCCTACAATGAGCAGTTCTTC
size: -; V: TRBV11-3; J: TRBJ1-4; D: TRBD1; CDR3: CASSFDRVGEKLFF; DNA: TGTGCCAGCAGCTTCGACAGGGTGGGGGAAAAACTGTTTTTT
size: -; V: TRBV4-3; J: TRBJ2-1; D: TRBD1; CDR3: CASSQEWGQSYNEQFF; DNA: TGCGCCAGCAGCCAAGAATGGGGACAGTCCTACAATGAGCAGTTCTTC
size: once; V: TRBV2; J: TRBJ1-2; D: -; CDR3: CASRGVESSLDTF; DNA: TGTGCCAGCAGGGGCGTTGAGTCCTCTCTGGACACCTTC
size: -; V: TRBV6-5; J: TRBJ1-4; D: -; CDR3: CASSYSSTGEKLFF; DNA: TGTGCCAGCAGTTACTCTTCAACAGGGGAAAAACTGTTTTTT
size: -; V: TRBV28; J: TRBJ2-5; D: -; CDR3: CASSLGLPETQYF; DNA: TGTGCCAGCAGCCTGGGACTTCCCGAGACCCAGTACTTC
size: -; V: TRBV11-2; J: TRBJ1-1; D: -; CDR3: CASSFGIRGNTEAFF; DNA: TGTGCCAGCAGCTTTGGTATCCGCGGCAACACTGAAGCTTTCTTT
size: -; V: TRBV6-5; J: TRBJ1-3; D: -; CDR3: CASSYAGVDSGNTIYF; DNA: TGTGCCAGCAGTTACGCAGGGGTAGACTCTGGAAACACCATATATTTT
size: -; V: TRBV9; J: TRBJ2-7; D: TRBD2; CDR3: CASSAGGTSGFSYEQYF; DNA: TGTGCCAGCAGCGCCGGAGGGACTAGCGGGTTCTCCTACGAGCAGTACTTC
size: -; V: TRBV30; J: TRBJ1-6; D: -; CDR3: CAWSVQGNSPLHF; DNA: TGTGCCTGGAGTGTACAGGGTAATTCACCCCTCCACTTT
size: -; V: TRBV29-1; J: TRBJ2-1; D: -; CDR3: CSVVRGTYNEQFF; DNA: TGCAGCGTTGTACGCGGGACTTACAATGAGCAGTTCTTC
size: -; V: TRBV30; J: TRBJ2-7; D: -; CDR3: CAWSDAYQGGAHEQYF; DNA: TGTGCCTGGAGTGACGCCTATCAGGGTGGGGCCCACGAGCAGTACTTC
size: once; V: TRBV5-4; J: TRBJ2-2; D: -; CDR3: CASSGQGGGGELFF; DNA: TGTGCCAGCAGCGGACAGGGAGGGGGCGGGGAGCTGTTTTTT
size: -; V: TRBV7-8; J: TRBJ1-3; D: -; CDR3: CASSFRGAPGNTIYF; DNA: TGTGCCAGCAGCTTTCGGGGGGCGCCTGGAAACACCATATATTTT
size: -; V: TRBV19; J: TRBJ1-5; D: -; CDR3: CASSIVSGRGNQPQHF; DNA: TGTGCCAGTAGTATAGTATCAGGGAGGGGCAATCAGCCCCAGCATTTT
size: -; V: TRBV7-2; J: TRBJ1-4; D: -; CDR3: CASSSRGAAGKLFF; DNA: TGTGCCAGCAGCTCCCGGGGGGCGGCAGGAAAACTGTTTTTT
size: -; V: TRBV5-1; J: TRBJ1-4; D: TRBD1; CDR3: CASSNRGHNNEKLFF; DNA: TGCGCCAGCAGCAACAGGGGGCATAATAATGAAAAACTGTTTTTT
size: -; V: TRBV6-1; J: TRBJ2-1; D: -; CDR3: CASSEFQGPEWFF; DNA: TGTGCCAGCAGTGAATTTCAGGGGCCTGAGTGGTTCTTC
size: -; V: TRBV6-1; J: TRBJ1-6; D: -; CDR3: CASSEPLRINSPLHF; DNA: TGTGCCAGCAGTGAACCACTCCGTATTAATTCACCCCTCCACTTT
size: once; V: TRBV5-1; J: TRBJ1-2; D: TRBD1; CDR3: CASSLERDRVYGYTF; DNA: TGCGCCAGCAGCTTGGAAAGGGACAGAGTCTATGGCTACACCTTC
size: -; V: TRBV6-1; J: TRBJ2-7; D: TRBD2; CDR3: CASSEIRLAGPRPYEQYF; DNA: TGTGCCAGCAGTGAAATCCGGCTAGCGGGGCCTCGACCCTACGAGCAGTACTTC
size: -; V: TRBV7-2; J: TRBJ2-7; D: TRBD1; CDR3: CASSLGATGSPYEQYF; DNA: TGTGCCAGCAGCTTGGGGGCGACAGGGTCCCCCTACGAGCAGTACTTC